This is a list of T cell receptor beta chains from one sample in a study of T-cell reconstitution after alpha-beta-depleted transplantation in children. From the PCR reads, TCRdb called clonotypes with MiXCR, one entry per CDR3 protein. This repertoire shows about half a million distinct CDR3 sequences, around 12% found once; its top ten account for less than 6.5%. The material sequenced was PBMCs from the stem cell graft donor, taken from the stem cell graft. These receptors came from a human donor who donated a stem cell graft to a child with combined immunodeficiency. CDR3s leave out the opening cysteine and the closing phenylalanine or tryptophan.

V: TRBV12-3/TRBV12-4; CDR3: ASSVGTNEKLF
V: TRBV5-1; CDR3: ASSLALGNSAGELF
V: TRBV27; CDR3: ASSSPDYNEQF
V: TRBV9; CDR3: ASSFRDGPYNEQF
V: TRBV10-2; CDR3: ASSEGLAGGSYEQY
V: TRBV12-3/TRBV12-4; CDR3: ASSFGGGRGETQY
V: TRBV7-2; CDR3: ASSSYLGQGTDTQY
V: TRBV7-3; CDR3: ASSRGYQETQY
V: TRBV7-3; CDR3: ASSSPGGVYNEQF
V: TRBV5-5; CDR3: ASSFPGTGFNEQF
V: TRBV7-3; CDR3: ASSPLGSDNEQF
V: TRBV12-3/TRBV12-4; CDR3: ASRSSGRTRETQY
V: TRBV6-2/TRBV6-3; CDR3: ASSPDMVIYNEQF
V: TRBV7-8; CDR3: ASSFYAGPAYEQY
V: TRBV12-3/TRBV12-4; CDR3: ASSRWDRAGNTIY
V: TRBV6-1; CDR3: ALGTGDYNEQF
V: TRBV4-3; CDR3: ASSLALSSGRDGYT
V: TRBV29-1; CDR3: SVQLRQGRYTGELF
V: TRBV15; CDR3: ATSRGFGGANNEQF
V: TRBV9; CDR3: ASSVDGARQETQY
V: TRBV20-1; CDR3: SASTPSYNEQF
V: TRBV6-2/TRBV6-3; CDR3: ASSFTGTGLNTGELF
V: TRBV7-2; CDR3: ASSSGTVAYEQY
V: TRBV28; CDR3: ASSSDPTVTEAF